Below are 21 T cell receptor beta chains sequenced from a single sample in a study of low-dose radiotherapy and immunotherapy resistance in tumors. TRAV and TRBV primers primed cDNA for both TCRalpha and TCRbeta. TCR amplification ran approximately 20 PCR cycles using constant-region and V-primer adapter primers. MiXCR, applied by TCRdb to the reads, yields one record per CDR3 protein. Of approximately 89,000 distinct CDR3 sequences in the sample, approximately 20% were seen once. Time point here: before trial treatment. This material consisted of PBMCs, taken before treatment. These receptors came from a male donor with prostate cancer.

This clonotype was seen many times. V and J are TRBV7-3 and TRBJ2-1; a possible D gene is TRBD2 (7 bases). CDR1 and CDR2 (germline): SGHTA, FQGTGA. This CDR3 is 15 amino acids long. Trimming cost V 2 bases and J 6 bases, with 14 bases left between them. In nucleotides, the CDR3 is TGTGCCAGCAGCTTATGGGGGGGCGCAGGCAATGAGCAGTTCTTC. Translating it yields CASSLWGGAGNEQFF.

This sequence joins TRBV24-1 and TRBJ2-4, with a tentative D call TRBD1 (6 bases). V lost 9 bases, J lost 1 base, and 15 bases lay in between. Germline values: CDR1 KGHDR, CDR2 SFDVKD. The CDR3 is made up of 15 amino acids. This chain's CDR3 is CATSAGDGAKNIQYF. CDR3 DNA sequence: TGTGCCACCTCCGCAGGGGATGGGGCCAAAAACATTCAGTACTTC.

This clonotype was picked up many times. This chain connects TRBV12-3 or TRBV12-4 to TRBJ2-2, with 11 bases identical to TRBD2. With V trimmed by 9 bases and J by 4 bases, 4 bases remained unmatched. The CDR3 contains 14 residues. The DNA of the CDR3 is TGTGCCAGTAGCGGGAGGGCCTTCACCGGGGAGCTGTTTTTT. Translated: CASSGRAFTGELFF.

This chain links TRBV29-1 with TRBJ2-1, with 7 bases fitting TRBD2. CDR3 size: 14 residues. V lost 5 bases to trimming and J lost 0 bases; unmatched junction nucleotides: 4. Germline CDR1 SQVTM, CDR2 ANQGSEA. The CDR3 spells CSVLWGGSYNEQFF. As DNA, the CDR3 is TGCAGCGTTTTATGGGGGGGCTCCTACAATGAGCAGTTCTTC.

This clonotype was counted many times. This chain links TRBV7-9 with TRBJ2-7; D is perhaps TRBD1 (6 bases). Germline V gene lookup returns CDR1 SEHNR and CDR2 FQNEAQ (reference sequence). The CDR3 sequence is 14 residues long. Trimming took 5 bases from V and 4 from J, leaving 15 bases between them. This chain's CDR3 is CASSPNRDTYEQYF. CDR3 bases: TGTGCCAGCAGCCCAAACCGGGACACTTACGAGCAGTACTTC.

This clonotype was recorded many times. The chain has TRBV20-1 and TRBJ1-2, with D possibly being TRBD1 (5 bases). Germline V CDR1 and CDR2: DFQATT, SNEGSKA (reference sequence). Trimming shortened V by 1 base and J by 4 bases, and 13 bases separated the two germline ends. The CDR3 contains 14 residues. The CDR3 DNA sequence: TGCAGTGCTAGAGGGGGTGTAGGGGTCTATGGCTACACCTTC. Translating gives CSARGGVGVYGYTF.

This clonotype showed up many times. The chain couples TRBV6-6 to TRBJ2-7; maybe TRBD1 (6 bases). The CDR3 totals 15 residues. CDR1 and CDR2 (germline): MNHNY, SVGAGI (reference sequence). The V end was cut by 0 bases, the J end by 0 bases, with 9 bases between. The CDR3 region has the DNA TGTGCCAGCAGTTACTCGATCAGGGGCTCCTACGAGCAGTACTTC. Translation gives CASSYSIRGSYEQYF.

This clonotype was observed at least ten times. This CDR3 reads CASSSTPGVVETQYF. The DNA of the CDR3 is TGTGCCAGCAGTTCAACGCCAGGGGTAGTAGAGACCCAGTACTTC. The chain carries TRBV7-6 and TRBJ2-5, with D possibly being TRBD1 (6 bases). V gave up 6 bases and J gave up 4 bases, with 18 bases separating them. CDR1 and CDR2 (germline): SGHVS, FNYEAQ. This CDR3 comprises 15 residues.

This clonotype appeared many times. The V call is TRBV5-1, the J call TRBJ2-3, with D unresolved. This CDR3 spans 15 amino acids. The germline V and J ends were trimmed by 5 bases and 0 bases, with 13 bases remaining between them. The V gene's germline CDR1 is SGHRS and CDR2 YFSETQ. The CDR3 sequence is CASRLDGTSTDTQYF. DNA of the CDR3: TGCGCCAGCAGACTGGACGGAACTAGCACAGATACGCAGTATTTT.

Ten or more counts support this clonotype. The gene calls are TRBV20-1 and TRBJ2-5; TRBD2 matches 9 bases. V lost 0 bases, J lost 6 bases, and 8 bases stayed unmatched. The CDR3 is 15 amino acids. Germline CDR1 DFQATT, CDR2 SNEGSKA (reference sequence). The CDR3 here is CSAREPAGGPKTQYF. The CDR3 DNA follows: TGCAGTGCTAGAGAGCCGGCGGGGGGGCCCAAGACCCAGTACTTC.

This clonotype has a handful of counts. It differs at one base from a far larger clone, so likely a read error. V gene TRBV6-6 combines with J gene TRBJ2-7; D gene uncertain. This CDR3 comprises 11 residues. CDR1 and CDR2 from the germline V gene are MNHNY and SVGAGI (reference sequence). V was shortened by 6 bases and J by 2 bases, with 5 bases between the two germline ends. The CDR3 loop is CASSPAYEQYF. CDR3 coding DNA: TGTGCCAGCAGCCCAGCCTACGAGCAGTACTTC.

This clonotype was recorded at least ten times. The rearrangement joins TRBV19 to TRBJ2-7, with 8 nucleotides matching TRBD1. The J segment lost 2 bases and the V segment lost 5 bases, leaving 8 bases of the junction unmatched. Germline CDR1 reads LNHDA; CDR2 reads SQIVND (reference sequence). The CDR3 has 15 residues. The CDR3 nucleotides are TGTGCCAGTAGTGATAAGGGACAGGCAACCTACGAGCAGTACTTC. Protein sequence: CASSDKGQATYEQYF.

This chain links TRBV6-8 with TRBJ2-1, with 13 bases lining up with TRBD2. This CDR3 has 16 residues. Germline CDR1 is MNHGY and CDR2 is SAAAGT. Trimming removed 5 bases from V and 4 bases from J; junction bases left unmatched: 5. For the CDR3, the DNA is TGTGCCAGCAGTGGAGGGACTAGCGGGACTTACAATGAGCAGTTCTTC. It specifies CASSGGTSGTYNEQFF.

The sample holds a few counts of this clonotype. The rearrangement joins TRBV27 to TRBJ1-4; unclear D gene. Trimming took 3 bases from V and 4 from J, leaving 6 bases between them. The germline V gene has CDR1 MNHEY and CDR2 SMNVEV (reference sequence). The CDR3 spans 13 residues. CDR3 sequence: CASSFTVNEKLFF. DNA for the CDR3: TGTGCCAGCAGTTTTACAGTTAATGAAAAACTGTTTTTT.

The sample holds many counts of this clonotype. The V and J genes are TRBV6-4 and TRBJ2-2; possible D gene TRBD2, 6 bases. V dropped 7 bases and J dropped 0 bases, with 9 bases sitting between them. This CDR3 has 14 residues. CDR1 and CDR2 (germline): MRHNA, SNTAGT. CDR3 DNA sequence: TGTGCCAGCACTTCTAGCGCGAACACCGGGGAGCTGTTTTTT. Residues: CASTSSANTGELFF.

The chain has TRBV30 and TRBJ1-2, with 9 positions matching TRBD1. V shed 5 bases and J 2 bases; nucleotides not matched to a gene: 9. This CDR3 spans 15 amino acids. In germline, CDR1 is GTSNPN, CDR2 SVGIG (reference sequence). CDR3 bases: TGTGCCTGGTACGGACAGGGGTCACCAAACTATGGCTACACCTTC. Encoded protein: CAWYGQGSPNYGYTF.

Remarks on this clonotype: A far larger clone is one base from this, pointing to a likely read error. The rearrangement uses TRBV28 and TRBJ2-5; D is unresolved. CDR3 length equals 15 residues. Germline CDR1 and CDR2: MDHEN and SYDVKM. V gave up 10 bases and J gave up 3 bases, with 21 bases separating them. CDR3 loop: CATCDLNGGEETQYF. The DNA for the CDR3 is TGTGCCACCTGTGATTTGAACGGTGGGGAAGAGACCCAGTACTTC.

The chain has TRBV13 and TRBJ2-2; 8 nucleotides match TRBD2. In germline, CDR1 is PRHDT, CDR2 FYEKMQ (reference sequence). The CDR3 is 16 amino acids. With 5 bases clipped from V and 5 bases from J, the junction kept 10 bases outside the gene matches. CDR3 DNA sequence: TGTGCCAGCAGCACATTCGGGGGGGCCGGTACCGGGGAGCTGTTTTTT. It specifies CASSTFGGAGTGELFF.

The chain employs TRBV27 and TRBJ1-1; D gene unclear. CDR1 MNHEY and CDR2 SMNVEV come from the germline V gene (reference sequence). The germline V and J ends were trimmed by 3 bases and 1 base, with 6 bases remaining between them. There are 13 residues in the CDR3. The CDR3 DNA sequence: TGTGCCAGCAGTTTCAACAGGAACACTGAAGCTTTCTTT. It yields the protein CASSFNRNTEAFF.

This clonotype was counted ten times or more. The rearrangement links TRBV6-5 to TRBJ2-2, with 7 positions matching TRBD2. Germline assignment: CDR1 MNHEY and CDR2 SVGAGI. Trimming cost V 1 base and J 6 bases; bases outside gene matches: 8. There are 16 residues in the CDR3. CDR3 amino acids: CASSYLGSRGAGELFF. The DNA for the CDR3 is TGTGCCAGCAGTTACTTGGGCTCCCGGGGGGCCGGGGAGCTGTTTTTT.

A note on this clonotype: A read error may be the cause here, since a much bigger clone is one base away. This sequence joins TRBV7-9 and TRBJ2-2; no clear D gene. Trimming stripped 5 bases from V and 0 bases from J, with 10 bases between. In germline, CDR1 is SEHNR, CDR2 FQNEAQ (reference sequence). The CDR3 is made up of 15 amino acids. CDR3 protein: CASSPTATNTGELFF. Written as DNA, the CDR3 is TGTGCCAGCAGCCCAACAGCGACGAACACCGGGGAGCTGTTTTTT.